These 8 T cell receptor beta chains share one sample of origin, sequenced in a study of blood T cell repertoires in COVID-19. Clones were sequenced by immunoSEQ multiplex PCR, and TCRdb holds only the in-frame ones, with some missing. Among over 100,000 clones listed, 81% were seen once. Sequenced input: peripheral blood. The receptors come from a woman in her sixties with active or convalescent COVID-19.

Only one count was recorded for this clone. This chain uses TRBV19 with TRBJ2-5, with TRBD1 matching over 7 bases. J gave up 1 base and V 6 bases, and 5 bases lay outside the gene matches. This CDR3 has 14 amino acids. Germline values: CDR1 LNHDA, CDR2 SQIVND (reference sequence). CDR3 protein: CASSRQGSQETQYF. In DNA form, the CDR3 reads TGTGCCAGTAGCCGACAGGGCTCCCAAGAGACCCAGTACTTC.

In this sample, this clone turned up once. V is TRBV6-1 and J is TRBJ1-5, with unresolved D. V lost 3 bases and J 5 bases, leaving 5 bases between the germline ends. The CDR3 has 12 residues. The germline V gene has CDR1 MNHNS and CDR2 SASEGT. The CDR3 DNA reads as TGTGCCAGCAGTGATACACATCAGCCCCAGCATTTT. Translated: CASSDTHQPQHF.

The rearrangement joins TRBV5-1 to TRBJ1-6; a weak D match, TRBD1 (5 bases). This CDR3 comprises 14 residues. Between the trimmed V and J ends, which lost 0 bases and 9 bases, there was a span of 10 bases. Germline assignment: CDR1 SGHRS and CDR2 YFSETQ. The CDR3 DNA follows: TGCGCCAGCAGCTTGGATCAGGGCGGTTCACCCCTCCACTTT. It encodes CASSLDQGGSPLHF.

V gene TRBV6-5 combines with J gene TRBJ1-1; 7 bases fit TRBD1. V shed 3 bases and J 4 bases; nucleotides not matched to a gene: 5. The CDR3 has 14 amino acids. Germline-derived CDR1 and CDR2 are MNHEY and SVGAGI. The CDR3 loop is CASSYNRGGTEAFF. The CDR3 DNA follows: TGTGCCAGCAGTTATAACAGGGGCGGCACTGAAGCTTTCTTT.

The chain is built from TRBV5-8 and TRBJ1-5, with a weak D call TRBD1 (5 bases). This CDR3 has 15 residues. The germline V gene encodes CDR1 SGHTS and CDR2 YDEGEE. The V and J ends lost 2 bases and 5 bases respectively, with 14 bases between them. The DNA of the CDR3 is TGTGCCAGCAGCTTCTACAAGGGGAAAGATCAGCCCCAGCATTTT. It encodes CASSFYKGKDQPQHF. The whole variable domain, remainder taken from reference TRBV5-8 and TRBJ1-5, is EAGVTQSPTHLIKTRGQQATLRCSPISGHTSVYWYQQALGLGLQFLLWYDEGEERNRGNFPPRFSGRQFPNYSSELNVNALELEDSALYLCASSFYKGKDQPQHFGDGTRLSIL.

The chain uses TRBV20-1 and TRBJ1-2; 7 positions match TRBD1. This CDR3 region has 12 residues. V shed 3 bases and J 8 bases; nucleotides not matched to a gene: 6. CDR1 and CDR2 (germline): DFQATT, SNEGSKA (reference sequence). In nucleotides, the CDR3 is TGCAGTGCTAGTGAAGGGGGCGAAGGCTACACCTTC. Residues: CSASEGGEGYTF.

J is TRBJ2-5 and V is TRBV6-2 or TRBV6-3; D perhaps matches TRBD2 (5 bases). Germline V gene sequence: CDR1 MNHEY, CDR2 SVGEGT. V shed 3 bases and J shed 4 bases, with 21 bases lying between them. CDR3 size: 17 residues. In DNA, the CDR3 is TGTGCCAGCAGTTATCTTAGCGCCCGGCAAGGAGGAGAGACCCAGTACTTC. Amino acid sequence: CASSYLSARQGGETQYF.

The chain couples TRBV6-2 or TRBV6-3 to TRBJ2-4; the D gene is possibly TRBD2 (5 bases). CDR3 length: 17 residues. Trimming removed 0 bases from V and 3 bases from J, with 15 bases in between. Germline V lookup: CDR1 MNHEY, CDR2 SVGEGT. The CDR3 reads CASSYSYRGLGKNIQYF. The DNA of the CDR3 is TGTGCCAGCAGTTACTCGTACAGAGGGCTTGGCAAAAACATTCAGTACTTC.